The 22 T cell receptor beta chains below were found in one sample sequenced in a study of T cell responses to AZD1222 COVID-19 vaccine. The data were produced by immunoSEQ multiplex PCR, yet TCRdb's version contains in-frame clones alone and is incomplete. The table lists around 110,000 clones, 91% of them singletons. This specimen consisted of peripheral blood, obtained on day 0 of AZD1222 vaccination. These receptor sequences come from an adult in good health.

The V gene is TRBV12-3 or TRBV12-4, the J gene TRBJ1-6; 7 bases match TRBD1. J lost 10 bases, V lost 6 bases, and 6 bases had no gene match. The CDR3 runs to 13 residues. CDR3 region: CASRQTGSSPLHF. For the CDR3, the DNA is TGTGCCAGCAGGCAGACAGGGAGCTCACCCCTCCACTTT.

This rearrangement joins TRBV9 to TRBJ1-1; D not resolved. This CDR3 comprises 16 residues. Germline V gives CDR1 SGDLS, CDR2 YYNGEE. With 2 bases removed from V and 0 bases from J, the gap between germline ends came to 14 bases. In nucleotides, the CDR3 is TGTGCCAGCAGCGTTATAGGCAGATTGATGAACACTGAAGCTTTCTTT. Translating gives CASSVIGRLMNTEAFF.

The chain recombines TRBV5-6 with TRBJ1-3; tentatively, D is TRBD1 (5 bases). The germline V gene has CDR1 SGHDT and CDR2 YYEEEE. V was shortened by 2 bases and J by 9 bases, with 15 bases between the two germline ends. This CDR3 spans 14 amino acids. The CDR3 sequence: CASSFDSGVSTIYF. CDR3 nucleotide sequence: TGTGCCAGCAGCTTCGACAGCGGCGTGAGCACCATATATTTT.

J is TRBJ2-1 and V is TRBV29-1; unclear D gene. CDR1 SQVTM and CDR2 ANQGSEA come from the germline V gene. V gave up 4 bases and J gave up 2 bases, with 9 bases separating them. The CDR3 is 13 amino acids. CDR3 sequence reads: CSVVVSTYNEQFF. The CDR3 coding sequence is TGCAGCGTTGTGGTATCCACCTACAATGAGCAGTTCTTC.

V usage is TRBV19 and J usage is TRBJ1-2; 9 positions agree with TRBD1. Trimming at V came to 4 bases and at J to 2 bases, leaving 8 bases not matched to a gene. The CDR3 sequence is 16 residues long. Germline CDR1 is LNHDA and CDR2 is SQIVND (reference sequence). The CDR3 nucleotides are TGTGCCAGTAGTAGGCCCGGGACAGGGCGAAACTATGGCTACACCTTC. Translated, it gives CASSRPGTGRNYGYTF.

The V call is TRBV20-1, the J call TRBJ1-2, with a weak D call TRBD1 (5 bases). V was trimmed by 3 bases and J by 5 bases, leaving 13 bases between them. The CDR3 loop spans 13 amino acids. The germline CDR1 and CDR2 sequences are DFQATT and SNEGSKA (reference sequence). CDR3 sequence reads: CSASAGRAYGYTF. In DNA form, the CDR3 reads TGCAGTGCTAGTGCGGGCAGGGCGTATGGCTACACCTTC.

The chain uses TRBV30 and TRBJ2-3; 7 bases line up with TRBD2. This CDR3 is built from 15 residues. Germline lookup yields CDR1 GTSNPN and CDR2 SVGIG (reference sequence). Trimming took 2 bases from V and 1 from J; bases not matched to a gene: 6. The CDR3 loop reads CAWSPIAGGTDTQYF. As DNA, the CDR3 is TGTGCCTGGAGTCCCATCGCGGGGGGCACAGATACGCAGTATTTT.

The chain has TRBV4-2 and TRBJ1-1; 8 positions match TRBD1. CDR1 LGHNA and CDR2 YNFKEQ come from the germline V gene. V lost 2 bases, J lost 3 bases, and 11 bases stayed unmatched. This CDR3 has 17 residues. This chain's CDR3 is CASSQPSGGAGYTEAFF. The CDR3 DNA reads TGTGCCAGCAGCCAACCGTCAGGGGGCGCTGGGTACACTGAAGCTTTCTTT.

The gene calls are TRBV30 and TRBJ1-1; D remains ambiguous. The CDR3 is 11 residues long. V lost 4 bases, J lost 3 bases, and 6 bases lay in between. Germline assignment: CDR1 GTSNPN and CDR2 SVGIG (reference sequence). CDR3 sequence: CAWISYTEAFF. The CDR3 nucleotides read TGTGCCTGGATCTCGTACACTGAAGCTTTCTTT.

This rearrangement joins TRBV18 to TRBJ1-2, with no clear D. Trimming removed 2 bases from V and 3 bases from J, with 7 bases in between. Germline values: CDR1 KGHSH, CDR2 LQKENI. CDR3 length: 13 amino acids. The CDR3 region is CASSPGSYYGYTF. The CDR3 DNA reads TGTGCCAGCTCACCAGGCTCGTACTATGGCTACACCTTC.

This chain connects TRBV10-3 to TRBJ1-1, with a possible D match to TRBD1 (6 bases). The CDR3 covers 15 residues. Trimming cost V 0 bases and J 0 bases, with 8 bases left between them. Germline V gene data show CDR1 as ENHRY and CDR2 as SYGVKD. The CDR3 DNA is TGTGCCATCAGTGAGTCGGGACAACTGAACACTGAAGCTTTCTTT. Protein product: CAISESGQLNTEAFF.

The CDR3 protein is CASSPTGRKQYF. In nucleotides, the CDR3 is TGTGCCAGCAGCCCCACAGGGAGGAAGCAGTACTTC. V gene TRBV11-2 combines with J gene TRBJ2-7; the D gene could be TRBD1 or TRBD2 (6 bases each). Between the trimmed V and J ends, which lost 5 bases and 8 bases, there was a span of 13 bases. The CDR3 has 12 amino acids. In germline, CDR1 is SGHAT, CDR2 FQNNGV.

V and J are TRBV9 and TRBJ2-5; 8 bases map to TRBD1. Germline assignment: CDR1 SGDLS and CDR2 YYNGEE. The CDR3 covers 15 residues. J lost 5 bases, V lost 3 bases, and 9 bases had no gene match. Here the CDR3 reads CASSGGIRGRETQYF. CDR3 coding DNA: TGTGCCAGCAGCGGAGGGATCAGGGGGCGGGAGACCCAGTACTTC.

The chain is built from TRBV6-5 and TRBJ2-7, with a tentative D call TRBD1 (6 bases). The CDR3 sequence is 14 residues long. The V and J ends lost 6 bases and 7 bases respectively, with 19 bases between them. Germline V gives CDR1 MNHEY, CDR2 SVGAGI. The CDR3 protein is CASRDRISTGEQYF. The CDR3 DNA sequence: TGTGCCAGCAGGGACAGAATATCTACCGGTGAGCAGTACTTC.

J is TRBJ1-4 and V is TRBV4-2; no clear D gene. From germline, CDR1 is LGHNA and CDR2 YNFKEQ. The CDR3 contains 14 residues. With 6 bases removed from V and 2 bases from J, the gap between germline ends came to 10 bases. CDR3 residues: CASSMYDTNEKLFF. The CDR3 nucleotides read TGTGCCAGCAGTATGTACGACACTAATGAAAAACTGTTTTTT.

This chain connects TRBV6-5 to TRBJ1-2; D is uncertain. Germline loops: CDR1 MNHEY, CDR2 SVGAGI. The CDR3 consists of 12 residues. Trimming cost V 10 bases and J 4 bases, with 13 bases left between them. This chain's CDR3 is CAIRSGGYGYTF. CDR3 nucleotide sequence: TGTGCCATTCGTAGTGGAGGCTATGGCTACACCTTC.

This chain connects TRBV23-1 to TRBJ2-2; 8 bases are a match to TRBD1. TRBV23-1 is known as an ORF, though its function is uncertain. Germline trimming cut 0 bases from V and 3 bases from J; bases unmatched to any gene: 6. The CDR3 runs 17 residues. The CDR3 loop is CASSQSRTGGYTGELFF. The CDR3 DNA reads TGCGCCAGCAGTCAATCTCGTACAGGGGGGTACACCGGGGAGCTGTTTTTT.

V and J are TRBV6-2 or TRBV6-3 and TRBJ1-1; D is perhaps TRBD1 (6 bases). Germline V gives CDR1 MNHEY, CDR2 SVGEGT. The length of the CDR3 is 15 residues. V gave up 7 bases and J gave up 6 bases, with 21 bases separating them. This chain's CDR3 is CASNPLGLRGAEAFF. For the CDR3, the DNA is TGTGCCAGCAACCCTCTGGGGCTCAGGGGAGCTGAAGCTTTCTTT.

This chain uses TRBV7-6 with TRBJ1-5; D remains unclear. Germline V gene data show CDR1 as SGHVS and CDR2 as FNYEAQ. This CDR3 spans 17 amino acids. The V gene lost 2 bases and the J gene lost 5 bases, with 19 bases spanning the gap. CDR3 loop: CASSLYGRARTDQPQHF. The DNA for the CDR3 is TGTGCCAGCAGCTTATATGGCCGGGCGAGAACTGATCAGCCCCAGCATTTT.

The V call is TRBV6-4, the J call TRBJ2-3; no firm D call. V lost 5 bases, J lost 2 bases, and 8 bases lay in between. Germline CDR1 MRHNA, CDR2 SNTAGT. CDR3 length: 13 residues. The CDR3 loop reads CASSIDFTDTQYF. CDR3 coding DNA: TGTGCCAGCAGTATCGACTTCACAGATACGCAGTATTTT.

This clone has only one observation. The rearrangement links TRBV3-1 (or the pseudogene TRBV3-2) to TRBJ2-5, with 10 bases aligning to TRBD2. V lost 4 bases and J lost 5; bases outside the gene matches: 10. The CDR3 loop spans 16 amino acids. Germline V CDR1 and CDR2: LGHDT, YNNKEL (reference sequence). The CDR3 here is CASSPPGSGGAETQYF. The CDR3 DNA is TGTGCCAGCAGCCCCCCGGGGAGCGGGGGGGCGGAGACCCAGTACTTC.

This chain links TRBV5-4 with TRBJ2-5, with 9 bases matching TRBD2. Germline CDR1 is SGHNT and CDR2 is YYREEE (reference sequence). V trimming: 2 bases; J trimming: 2 bases; junction bases outside the gene matches: 4. The CDR3 length is 15 residues. For the CDR3, the DNA is TGTGCCAGCAGCTTAACGCGGGGGGGTCAAGAGACCCAGTACTTC. The encoded protein is CASSLTRGGQETQYF.